The text below deals with one TCR beta chain. Its antigen is unknown. This entry comes from a study of T-cell reconstitution after alpha-beta-depleted transplantation in children. During its preparation, the TCRbeta library received unique molecular identifiers. TCRdb analysed the PCR reads with MiXCR anew, one entry per CDR3 protein. The sample contains just under 350,000 distinct CDR3 sequences, 15% to 20% of which appear only once. In germline, CDR1 is DFQATT, CDR2 SNEGSKA (reference sequence). There are 14 residues in the CDR3. The V end was cut by 3 bases, the J end by 3 bases, with 12 bases between. Study-level results: Several patients had high TCRbeta diversity at day 60; it came from surviving recipient T cells and thymic progenitors. Several hundred rapidly expanded clones from non-depleted graft cells reportedly supplied alpha-beta T cells about two months post-transplant. At one year after transplant, newly produced T cells mostly accounted for T-cell counts and diversity.

This receptor was identified in a male patient between 2 and 9 years old who had a stem cell transplant for acute lymphoblastic leukemia, so the T cells may come from the graft donor. Sequencing was performed on PBMCs, mostly from graft donor cells, taken 360 days after TCRalphabeta/CD19-depleted stem cell transplant. V is TRBV20-1 and J is TRBJ2-1, with D unclear. CDR3 sequence reads: CSARTPLFYNEQFF. For the CDR3, the DNA is TGCAGTGCTAGGACACCTCTTTTCTACAATGAGCAGTTCTTC.